This T cell receptor (beta chain) stems from a study of cytomegalovirus exposure and HLA in healthy donors. Findings and limits, study-wide: Some V segments (TRBV6-2 and TRBV6-3 among them) were excluded as indistinguishable.

Primers included in the PCR were 60 Vbeta and 13 Jbeta primers. Study processing details: In a later analysis, of tens of millions of unique beta chains, about 12 million appeared in at least two donors. Here immunoSEQ multiplex PCR was the method, and the copy in TCRdb shows in-frame clones only, minus some. V and J calls and clone size are those listed in that table; D and trimming were worked out from the DNA. The sample shows fewer than 300,000 clones, around 86% of them seen only once. Comment on this clone: What it binds is not known.

Healthy bone marrow donors made up the donor group. The CDR3 runs to 14 residues. The V and J ends lost 7 bases and 0 bases, in that order; junction bases with no gene match: 3. Germline V gene sequence: CDR1 SNHLY, CDR2 FYNNEI. Source material: PBMCs. The chain recombines TRBV2 with TRBJ1-3; 7 bases line up with TRBD1. The sequence was obtained from a man aged 40-50 years in good health and CMV-seropositive. CDR3 sequence reads: CASMGQRSGNTIYF. The CDR3 nucleotides are TGTGCCAGCATGGGACAGCGCTCTGGAAACACCATATATTTT.